This is a list of T cell receptor beta chains from one sample in a study of cytomegalovirus exposure and HLA in healthy donors. Produced via immunoSEQ multiplex PCR; TCRdb's table is partial and in-frame only. The top ten hold 0.6% to 0.8% of the sample, which has about 150,000 clones, roughly 90% seen once. What was sequenced was PBMCs. The receptors come from a man aged 18 to 30 in good health and CMV-seronegative. Both conserved end residues are part of each CDR3. Fields, in order: V gene, J gene, D gene, CDR3 protein, CDR3 DNA. A D gene is named only where the DNA matches it firmly.

>TRBV5-1|TRBJ2-1|TRBD2
CASSLGQLAGGPNYNEQFF
TGCGCCAGCAGCCTCGGACAGCTAGCGGGAGGGCCGAATTACAATGAGCAGTTCTTC
>TRBV14|TRBJ1-2|TRBD1
CASSRGQGYGYTF
TGTGCCAGCAGCCGGGGACAGGGGTATGGCTACACCTTC
>TRBV30|TRBJ1-1|TRBD1
CAWSGGQGATAFF
TGTGCCTGGAGTGGGGGACAGGGGGCGACGGCTTTCTTT
>TRBV20-1|TRBJ2-1|TRBD1
CSAGQYNEQFF
TGCAGTGCGGGACAGTACAATGAGCAGTTCTTC
>TRBV19|TRBJ2-2|TRBD2
CASSPPSGTGTGELFF
TGTGCCAGTAGCCCCCCTAGCGGGACGGGCACCGGGGAGCTGTTTTTT
>TRBV27|TRBJ2-6|TRBD1
CASSPGQGYAGANVLTF
TGTGCCAGCAGCCCGGGACAGGGATACGCTGGGGCCAACGTCCTGACTTTC
>TRBV7-9|TRBJ1-4|TRBD1
CASSLGSGGTNEKLFF
TGTGCCAGCAGCTTAGGGTCAGGGGGAACTAATGAAAAACTGTTTTTT
>TRBV27|TRBJ2-5|NA
CASSLTLGQETQYF
TGTGCCAGCAGCCTGACACTTGGACAAGAGACCCAGTACTTC
>TRBV6-1|TRBJ2-3|TRBD2
CASGGGRARDTQYF
TGTGCCAGTGGGGGCGGGAGGGCCAGAGATACGCAGTATTTT
>TRBV29-1|TRBJ1-2|TRBD1
CSVEVGTGVHGYTF
TGCAGCGTTGAAGTTGGTACAGGGGTTCATGGCTACACCTTC
>TRBV2|TRBJ1-2|TRBD1
CASSEGQINYGYTF
TGTGCCAGCAGCGAGGGACAGATCAACTATGGCTACACCTTC